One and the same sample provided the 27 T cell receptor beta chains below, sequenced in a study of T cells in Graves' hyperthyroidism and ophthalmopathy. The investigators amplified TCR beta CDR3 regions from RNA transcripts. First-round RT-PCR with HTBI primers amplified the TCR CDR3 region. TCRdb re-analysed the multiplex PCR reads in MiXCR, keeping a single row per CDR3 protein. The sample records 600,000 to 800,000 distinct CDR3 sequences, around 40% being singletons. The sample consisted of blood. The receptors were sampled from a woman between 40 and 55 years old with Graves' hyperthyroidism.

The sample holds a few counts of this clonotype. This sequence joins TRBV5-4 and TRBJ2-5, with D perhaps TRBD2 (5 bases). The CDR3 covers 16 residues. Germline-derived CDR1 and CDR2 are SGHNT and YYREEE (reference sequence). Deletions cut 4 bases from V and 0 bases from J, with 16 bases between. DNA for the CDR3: TGTGCCAGCAGCCCGACCCTCCGGGGTCACCAAGAGACCCAGTACTTC. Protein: CASSPTLRGHQETQYF. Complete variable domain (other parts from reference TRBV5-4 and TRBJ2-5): ETGVTQSPTHLIKTRGQQVTLRCSSQSGHNTVSWYQQALGQGPQFIFQYYREEENGRGNFPPRFSGLQFPNYSSELNVNALELDDSALYLCASSPTLRGHQETQYFGPGTRLLVL.

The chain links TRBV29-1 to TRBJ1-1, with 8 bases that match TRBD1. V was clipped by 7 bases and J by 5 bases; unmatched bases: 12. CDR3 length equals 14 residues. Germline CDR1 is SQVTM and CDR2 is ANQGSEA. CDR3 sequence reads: CSGLAGTGGTEAFF. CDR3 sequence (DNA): TGCAGCGGCCTAGCAGGGACAGGAGGGACTGAAGCTTTCTTT. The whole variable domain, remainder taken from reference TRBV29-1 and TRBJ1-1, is SAVISQKPSRDICQRGTSLTIQCQVDSQVTMMFWYRQQPGQSLTLIATANQGSEATYESGFVIDKFPISRPNLTFSTLTVSNMSPEDSSIYLCSGLAGTGGTEAFFGQGTRLTVV.

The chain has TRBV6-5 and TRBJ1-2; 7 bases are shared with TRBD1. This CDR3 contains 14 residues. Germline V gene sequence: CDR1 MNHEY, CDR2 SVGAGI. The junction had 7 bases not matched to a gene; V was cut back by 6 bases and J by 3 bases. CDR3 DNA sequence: TGTGCCAGCAGCTCCCGGGACAGAGACTATGGCTACACCTTC. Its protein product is CASSSRDRDYGYTF.

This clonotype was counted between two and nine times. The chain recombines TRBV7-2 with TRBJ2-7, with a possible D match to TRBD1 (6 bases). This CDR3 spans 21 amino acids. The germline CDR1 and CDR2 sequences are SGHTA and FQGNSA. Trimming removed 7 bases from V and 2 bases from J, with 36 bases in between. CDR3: CASTRLFRAGVLRASPYEQYF. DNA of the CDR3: TGTGCCAGCACCCGGCTCTTTAGGGCAGGGGTATTAAGGGCTAGTCCCTACGAGCAGTACTTC.

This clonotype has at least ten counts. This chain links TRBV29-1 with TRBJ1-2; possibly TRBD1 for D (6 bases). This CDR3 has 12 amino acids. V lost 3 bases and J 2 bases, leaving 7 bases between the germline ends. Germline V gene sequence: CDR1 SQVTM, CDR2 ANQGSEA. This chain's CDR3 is CSVDRGNYGYTF. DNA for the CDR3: TGCAGCGTTGACAGGGGAAACTATGGCTACACCTTC.

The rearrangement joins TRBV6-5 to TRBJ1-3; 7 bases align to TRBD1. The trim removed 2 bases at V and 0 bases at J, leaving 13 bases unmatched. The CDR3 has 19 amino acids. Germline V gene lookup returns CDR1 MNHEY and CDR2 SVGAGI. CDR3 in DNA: TGTGCCAGCAGTTACAGATCACAGGGGCACACAGTCTCTGGAAACACCATATATTTT. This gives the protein CASSYRSQGHTVSGNTIYF.

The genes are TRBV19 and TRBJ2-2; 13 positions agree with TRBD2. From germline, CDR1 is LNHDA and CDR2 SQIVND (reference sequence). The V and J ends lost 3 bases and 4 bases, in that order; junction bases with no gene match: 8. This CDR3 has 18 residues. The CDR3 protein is CASSMALAGGPGTGELFF. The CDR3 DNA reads TGTGCCAGTAGTATGGCACTAGCGGGGGGGCCGGGCACCGGGGAGCTGTTTTTT.

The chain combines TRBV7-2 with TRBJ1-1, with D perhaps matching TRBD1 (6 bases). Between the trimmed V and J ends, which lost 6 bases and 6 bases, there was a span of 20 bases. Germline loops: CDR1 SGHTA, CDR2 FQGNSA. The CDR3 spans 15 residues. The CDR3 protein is CASSYSNRVVPEAFF. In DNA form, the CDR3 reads TGTGCCAGCAGTTATTCTAACAGGGTTGTCCCTGAAGCTTTCTTT. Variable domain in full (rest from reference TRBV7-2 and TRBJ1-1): GAGVSQSPSNKVTEKGKDVELRCDPISGHTALYWYRQSLGQGLEFLIYFQGNSAPDKSGLPSDRFSAERTGGSVSTLTIQRTQQEDSAVYLCASSYSNRVVPEAFFGQGTRLTVV.

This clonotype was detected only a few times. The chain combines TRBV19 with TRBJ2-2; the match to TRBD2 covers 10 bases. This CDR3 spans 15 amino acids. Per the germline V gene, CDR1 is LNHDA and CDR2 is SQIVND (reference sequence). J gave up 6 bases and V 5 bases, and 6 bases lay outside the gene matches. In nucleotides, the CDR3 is TGTGCCAGTAGTTTAAAGACTAGCGGGTCCGGGGAGCTGTTTTTT. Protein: CASSLKTSGSGELFF.

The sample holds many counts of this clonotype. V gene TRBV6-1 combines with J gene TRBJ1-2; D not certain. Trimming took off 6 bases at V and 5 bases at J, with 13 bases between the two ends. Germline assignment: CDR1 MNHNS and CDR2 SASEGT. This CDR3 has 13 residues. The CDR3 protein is CASSSGGVYGYTF. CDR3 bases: TGTGCCAGCAGCTCGGGCGGGGTTTATGGCTACACCTTC.

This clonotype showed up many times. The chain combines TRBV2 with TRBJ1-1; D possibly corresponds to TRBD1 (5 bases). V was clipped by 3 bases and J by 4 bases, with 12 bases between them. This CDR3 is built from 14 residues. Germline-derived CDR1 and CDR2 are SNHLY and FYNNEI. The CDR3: CASSDRGVVTEAFF. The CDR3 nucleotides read TGTGCCAGCAGTGACCGAGGGGTAGTCACTGAAGCTTTCTTT.

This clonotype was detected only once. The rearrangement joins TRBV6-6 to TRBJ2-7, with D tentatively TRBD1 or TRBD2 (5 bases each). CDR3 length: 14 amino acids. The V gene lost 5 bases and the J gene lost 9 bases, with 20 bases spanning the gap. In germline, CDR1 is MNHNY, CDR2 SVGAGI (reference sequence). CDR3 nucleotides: TGTGCCAGCAGTGACTACTGGGACGGCTCCTCGCAGTACTTC. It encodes CASSDYWDGSSQYF.

The CDR3 loop reads CASREVGQGGQPQHF. CDR3 sequence (DNA): TGTGCCAGCAGGGAAGTGGGACAGGGCGGTCAGCCCCAGCATTTT. The chain couples TRBV6-4 to TRBJ1-5; the match to TRBD1 covers 9 bases. The V segment lost 6 bases and the J segment 6 bases; nucleotides outside the gene matches: 9. The CDR3 totals 15 residues. Germline lookup yields CDR1 MRHNA and CDR2 SNTAGT.

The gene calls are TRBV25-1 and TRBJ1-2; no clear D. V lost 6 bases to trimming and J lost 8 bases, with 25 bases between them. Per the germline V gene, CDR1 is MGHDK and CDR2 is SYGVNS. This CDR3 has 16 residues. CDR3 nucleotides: TGTGCCAGCAGCCCGGAAGAGTATCAGCCAGATGAAGGCTACACCTTC. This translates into CASSPEEYQPDEGYTF.

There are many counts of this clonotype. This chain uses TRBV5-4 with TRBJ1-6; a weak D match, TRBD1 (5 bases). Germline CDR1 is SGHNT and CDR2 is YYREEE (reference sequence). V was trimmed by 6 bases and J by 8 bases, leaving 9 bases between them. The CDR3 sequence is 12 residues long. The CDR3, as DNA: TGTGCCAGCAAATCGGGGGATTCACCCCTCCACTTT. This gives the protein CASKSGDSPLHF.

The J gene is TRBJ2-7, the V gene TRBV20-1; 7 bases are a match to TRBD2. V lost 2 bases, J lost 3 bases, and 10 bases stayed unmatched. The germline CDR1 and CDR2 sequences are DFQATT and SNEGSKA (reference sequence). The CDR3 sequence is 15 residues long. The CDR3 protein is CSARTGLAVDYEQYF. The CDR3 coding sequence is TGCAGTGCTAGAACCGGGCTAGCGGTTGACTACGAGCAGTACTTC.

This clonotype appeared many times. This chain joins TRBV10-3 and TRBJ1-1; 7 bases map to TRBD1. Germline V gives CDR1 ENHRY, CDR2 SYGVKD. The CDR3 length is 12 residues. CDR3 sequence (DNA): TGTGCTACAGGGGTAAGGAACACTGAAGCTTTCTTT. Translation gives CATGVRNTEAFF.

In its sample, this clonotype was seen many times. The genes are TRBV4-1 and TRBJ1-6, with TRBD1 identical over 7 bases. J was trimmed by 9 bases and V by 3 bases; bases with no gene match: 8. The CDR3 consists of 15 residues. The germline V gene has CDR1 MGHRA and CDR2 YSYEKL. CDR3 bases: TGCGCCAGCAGCCACCTAGGACAGGCAGGTTCACCCCTCCACTTT. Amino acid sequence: CASSHLGQAGSPLHF.

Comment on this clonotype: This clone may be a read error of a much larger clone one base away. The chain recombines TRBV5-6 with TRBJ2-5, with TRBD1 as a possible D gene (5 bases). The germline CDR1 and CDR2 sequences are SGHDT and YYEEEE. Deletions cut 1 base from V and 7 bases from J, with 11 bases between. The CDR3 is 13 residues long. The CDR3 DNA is TGTGCCAGCAGCTTGAGTCAGGGCGGGACCCAGTACTTC. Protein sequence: CASSLSQGGTQYF. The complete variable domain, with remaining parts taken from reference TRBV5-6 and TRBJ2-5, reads DAGVTQSPTHLIKTRGQQVTLRCSPKSGHDTVSWYQQALGQGPQFIFQYYEEEERQRGNFPDRFSGHQFPNYSSELNVNALLLGDSALYLCASSLSQGGTQYFGPGTRLLVL.

The CDR3 DNA sequence: TGTGCCAGCGTGACAGGGGATTTAGGCGACGAGCAGTACTTC. Protein: CASVTGDLGDEQYF. The gene calls are TRBV28 and TRBJ2-7; 8 bases are shared with TRBD1. Germline CDR1 reads MDHEN; CDR2 reads SYDVKM. CDR3 length equals 14 residues. With V trimmed by 8 bases and J by 5 bases, 11 bases remained unmatched.

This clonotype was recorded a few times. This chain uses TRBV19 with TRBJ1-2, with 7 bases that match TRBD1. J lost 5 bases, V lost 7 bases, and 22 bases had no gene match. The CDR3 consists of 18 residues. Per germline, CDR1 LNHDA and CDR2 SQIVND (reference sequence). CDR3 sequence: CASTDRALGTPQNYGYTF. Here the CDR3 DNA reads TGTGCCAGTACAGACAGGGCTCTTGGCACCCCTCAGAATTATGGCTACACCTTC.

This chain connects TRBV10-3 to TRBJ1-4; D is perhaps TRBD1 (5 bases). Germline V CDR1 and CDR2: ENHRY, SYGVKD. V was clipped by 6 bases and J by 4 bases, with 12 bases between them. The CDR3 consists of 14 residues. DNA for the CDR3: TGTGCCATCAGGTCAGGGACGGGTAATGAAAAACTGTTTTTT. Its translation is CAIRSGTGNEKLFF.

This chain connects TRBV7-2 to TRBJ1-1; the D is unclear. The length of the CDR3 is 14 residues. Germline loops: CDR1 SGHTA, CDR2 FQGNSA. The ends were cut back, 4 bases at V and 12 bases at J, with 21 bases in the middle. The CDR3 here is CASSSPGLPKETFF. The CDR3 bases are TGTGCCAGCAGCTCTCCGGGCCTCCCGAAGGAGACTTTCTTT.

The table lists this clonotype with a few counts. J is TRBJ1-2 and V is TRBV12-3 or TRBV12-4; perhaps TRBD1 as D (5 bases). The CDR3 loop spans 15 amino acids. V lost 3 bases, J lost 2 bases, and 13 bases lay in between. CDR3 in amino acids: CASSLGGTTNYGYTF. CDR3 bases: TGTGCCAGCAGTTTGGGGGGAACCACCAACTATGGCTACACCTTC.

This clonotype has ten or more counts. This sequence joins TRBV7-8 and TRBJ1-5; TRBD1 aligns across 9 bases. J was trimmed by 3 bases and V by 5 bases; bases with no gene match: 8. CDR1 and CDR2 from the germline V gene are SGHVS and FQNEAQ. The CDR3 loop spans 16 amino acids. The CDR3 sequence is CASSPIGTGNNQPQHF. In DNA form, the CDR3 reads TGTGCCAGCAGCCCTATCGGGACAGGGAACAATCAGCCCCAGCATTTT.

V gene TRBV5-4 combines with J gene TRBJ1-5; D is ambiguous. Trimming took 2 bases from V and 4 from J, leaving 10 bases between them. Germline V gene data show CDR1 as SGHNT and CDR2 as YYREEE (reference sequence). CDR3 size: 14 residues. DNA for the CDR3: TGTGCCAGCAGCTTAGATATCCAAAATCAGCCCCAGCATTTT. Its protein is CASSLDIQNQPQHF.

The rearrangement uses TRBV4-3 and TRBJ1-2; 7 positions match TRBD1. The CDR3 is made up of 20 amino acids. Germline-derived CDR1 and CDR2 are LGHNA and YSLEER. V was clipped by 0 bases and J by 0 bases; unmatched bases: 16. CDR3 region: CASSQDFQHRGGWTNYGYTF. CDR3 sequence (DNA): TGCGCCAGCAGCCAAGATTTTCAGCACAGGGGTGGATGGACTAACTATGGCTACACCTTC.